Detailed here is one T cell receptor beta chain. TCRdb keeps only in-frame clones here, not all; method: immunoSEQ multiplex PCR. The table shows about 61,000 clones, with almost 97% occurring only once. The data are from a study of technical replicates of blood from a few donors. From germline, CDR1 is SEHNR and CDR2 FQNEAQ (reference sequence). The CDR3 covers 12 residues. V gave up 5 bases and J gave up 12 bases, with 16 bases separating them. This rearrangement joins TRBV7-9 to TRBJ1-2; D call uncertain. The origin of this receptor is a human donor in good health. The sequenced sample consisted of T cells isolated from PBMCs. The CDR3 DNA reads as TGTGCCAGCAGCCCCCCGACCGACGCGGACACCTTC. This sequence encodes CASSPPTDADTF.